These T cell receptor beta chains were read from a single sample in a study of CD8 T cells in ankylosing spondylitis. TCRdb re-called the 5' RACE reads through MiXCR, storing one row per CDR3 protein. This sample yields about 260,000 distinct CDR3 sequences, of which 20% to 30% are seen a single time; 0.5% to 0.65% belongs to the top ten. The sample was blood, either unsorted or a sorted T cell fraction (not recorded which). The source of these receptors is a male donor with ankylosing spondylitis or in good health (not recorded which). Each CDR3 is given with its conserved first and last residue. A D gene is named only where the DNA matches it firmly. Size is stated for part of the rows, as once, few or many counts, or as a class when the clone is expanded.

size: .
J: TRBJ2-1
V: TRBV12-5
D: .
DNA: TGTGCTAGTGGCATGTCCTCGGCCTACAATGAGCAGTTCTTC
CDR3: CASGMSSAYNEQFF

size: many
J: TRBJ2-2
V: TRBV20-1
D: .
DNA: TGCAGTGCTAGAGCCACAGTCGGGGAGCTGTTTTTT
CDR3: CSARATVGELFF

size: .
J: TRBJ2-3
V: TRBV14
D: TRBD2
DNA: TGTGCCAGCAGCCAAGACGTAGCGGGGGGCACAGATACGCAGTATTTT
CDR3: CASSQDVAGGTDTQYF

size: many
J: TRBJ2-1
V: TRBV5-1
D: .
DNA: TGCGCCAGCAGCTTGTTGGCTGGGACTGATTGTCACTTC
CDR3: CASSLLAGTDCHF

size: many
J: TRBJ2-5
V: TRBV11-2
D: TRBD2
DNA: TGTGCCAGCAGCTTAGGTTTGGGGGGGGACCAGTACTTC
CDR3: CASSLGLGGDQYF

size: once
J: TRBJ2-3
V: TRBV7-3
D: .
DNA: TGTGCCAGCAGCTTAAGTGAGGGGGGGGGAAGCACAGATACGCAGTATTTT
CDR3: CASSLSEGGGSTDTQYF

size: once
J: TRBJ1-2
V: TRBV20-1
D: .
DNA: TGCAGTGCTAGAGTCCCAGGGCAATCAAACTATGGCTACACCTTC
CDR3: CSARVPGQSNYGYTF

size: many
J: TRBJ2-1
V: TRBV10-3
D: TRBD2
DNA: TGTGCCATCAGTCCAGCGGGGGCCGTCGATGAGCAGTTCTTC
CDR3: CAISPAGAVDEQFF

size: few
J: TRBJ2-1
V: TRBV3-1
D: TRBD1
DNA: TGTGCCAGCAGCCAAGATTGGGGCCGGGACAGGGGGTCCAATGAGCAGTTCTTC
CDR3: CASSQDWGRDRGSNEQFF

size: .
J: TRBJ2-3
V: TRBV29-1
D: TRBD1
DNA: TGCAGCGTCGATAGACAGGGGTTGACAGATACGCAGTATTTT
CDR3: CSVDRQGLTDTQYF

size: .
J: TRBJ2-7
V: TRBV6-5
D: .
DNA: TGTGCCAGCAGTTCGGACTTCGCCTCCTACGAGCAGTACTTC
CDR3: CASSSDFASYEQYF

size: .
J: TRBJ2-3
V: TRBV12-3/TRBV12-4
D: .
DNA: TGTGCCAGCAGTTTAAGAGGGGGGGGTGCAGATACGCAGTATTTT
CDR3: CASSLRGGGADTQYF

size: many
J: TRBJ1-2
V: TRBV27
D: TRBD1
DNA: TGTGCCAGGGCAGAGGGACAGGATAGGTCTAACTATGGCTACACCTTC
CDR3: CARAEGQDRSNYGYTF

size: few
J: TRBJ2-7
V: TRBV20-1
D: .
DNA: TGCAGTGCTAGAGATTCGGGGGACGAGCAGTACTTC
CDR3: CSARDSGDEQYF

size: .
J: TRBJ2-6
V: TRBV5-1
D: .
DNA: TGCGCCAGCAGCTTGGTTGGCAACGTCCTGACTTTC
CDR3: CASSLVGNVLTF

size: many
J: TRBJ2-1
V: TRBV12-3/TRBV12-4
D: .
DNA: TGTGCCAGCAGCAAGACCTACAATGAGCAGTTCTTC
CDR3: CASSKTYNEQFF

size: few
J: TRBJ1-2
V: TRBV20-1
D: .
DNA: TGCAGTGCTAGATTCGTCCTCCGGGGCCCTGGCACCTTC
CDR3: CSARFVLRGPGTF

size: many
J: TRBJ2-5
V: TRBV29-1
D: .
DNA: TGCAGCGTGGGGGACAATGGCAAAGAGACCCAGTACTTC
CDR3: CSVGDNGKETQYF

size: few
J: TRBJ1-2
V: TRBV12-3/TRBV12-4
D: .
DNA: TGTGCCAGCACCCAATTTAACTATGGCTACACCTTC
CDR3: CASTQFNYGYTF

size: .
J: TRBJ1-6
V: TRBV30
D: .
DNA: TGTGCCTGGACAGCCGATTCACCCCTCCACTTT
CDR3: CAWTADSPLHF

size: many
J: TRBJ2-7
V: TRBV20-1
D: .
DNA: TGCAGTGCTAGCTACAGTCCCTACGAGCAGTACTTC
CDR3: CSASYSPYEQYF

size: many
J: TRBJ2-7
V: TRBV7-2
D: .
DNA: TGTGCCAGCAGCCGCCGGGCCTCCTACGAGCAGTACTTC
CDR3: CASSRRASYEQYF

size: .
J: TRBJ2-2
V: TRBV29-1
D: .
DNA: TGCAGCGTTAGCAGGGAGTCGAACACCGGGGAGCTGTTTTTT
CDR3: CSVSRESNTGELFF

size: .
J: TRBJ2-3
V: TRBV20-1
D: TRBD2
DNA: TGCAGTGCTCCCGGGACTAGCGGACCAAGCACAGATACGCAGTATTTT
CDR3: CSAPGTSGPSTDTQYF

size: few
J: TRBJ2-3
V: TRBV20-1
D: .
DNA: TGCAGTGCTAGCGACAGGACCCGCACAGATACGCAGTATTTT
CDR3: CSASDRTRTDTQYF

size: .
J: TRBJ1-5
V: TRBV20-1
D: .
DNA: TGCAGTGCTAGAAAGACATCGAGCAATCAGCCCCAGCATTTT
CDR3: CSARKTSSNQPQHF

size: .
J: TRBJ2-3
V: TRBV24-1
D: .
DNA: TGTGCCACCAGTGAGCCTGACCGGGACACGCAGTATTTT
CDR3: CATSEPDRDTQYF

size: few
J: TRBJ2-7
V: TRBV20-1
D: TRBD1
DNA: TGCAGTGCTTCGGACAGGGGGTACTACGAGCAGTACTTC
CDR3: CSASDRGYYEQYF

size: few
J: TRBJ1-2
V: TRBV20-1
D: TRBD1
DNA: TGCAGTGCTACCGGACCGGGACAGGGGAGCTATGGCTACACCTTC
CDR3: CSATGPGQGSYGYTF

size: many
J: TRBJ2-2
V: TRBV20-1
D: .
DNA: TGCAGTGCGAGAGCCGAGACCGGGGAGCTGTTTTTT
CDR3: CSARAETGELFF

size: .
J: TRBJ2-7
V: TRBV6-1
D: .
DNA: TGTGCCAGTAGGACAGCTAGCTCCTACGAGCAGTACTTC
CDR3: CASRTASSYEQYF

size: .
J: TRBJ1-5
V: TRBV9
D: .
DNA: TGTGCCAGCAGCTACCGGCCCAATCAGCCCCAGCATTTT
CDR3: CASSYRPNQPQHF

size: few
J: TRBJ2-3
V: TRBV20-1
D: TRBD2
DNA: TGCAGTGCCCCAACTAGCGGGGGCCCTACGACGCAGTATTTT
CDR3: CSAPTSGGPTTQYF

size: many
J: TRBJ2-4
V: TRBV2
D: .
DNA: TGTGCCAGCAGTGCAGGTCGGAACATTCAGTACTTC
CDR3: CASSAGRNIQYF

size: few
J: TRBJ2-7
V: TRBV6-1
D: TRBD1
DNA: TGTGCCAGCAGCTCAAATCCCGGGACAGGGGCAGAGCAGTACTTC
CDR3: CASSSNPGTGAEQYF

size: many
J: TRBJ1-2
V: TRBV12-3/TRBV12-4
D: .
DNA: TGTGCCAGCACCCGGGGGGCCAACTATGGCTACACCTTC
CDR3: CASTRGANYGYTF

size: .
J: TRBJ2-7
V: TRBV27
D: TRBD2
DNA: TGTGCCAGCAGTAACGGGGGGGGTAGCTCCTACGAGCAGTACTTC
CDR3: CASSNGGGSSYEQYF

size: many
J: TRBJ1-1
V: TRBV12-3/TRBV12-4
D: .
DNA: TGTGCCAGCAGTTTAGCTGAAGCTTTCTTT
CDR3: CASSLAEAFF

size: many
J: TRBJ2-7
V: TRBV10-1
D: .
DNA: TGCGCCAGCAGTGGAGGAGGTTACGAGCAGTACTTC
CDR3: CASSGGGYEQYF

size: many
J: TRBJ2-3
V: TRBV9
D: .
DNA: TGTGCCAGCAGCCTTAGACAGTGGGATACGCAGTATTTT
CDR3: CASSLRQWDTQYF

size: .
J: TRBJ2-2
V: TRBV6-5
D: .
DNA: TGTGCCAGCAGTCGACAGCCCCAGACCGGGGAGCTGTTTTTT
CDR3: CASSRQPQTGELFF

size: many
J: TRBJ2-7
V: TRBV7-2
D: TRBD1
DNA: TGTGCCAGCAGCTGGGGACAGGGTGACGAGCAGTACTTC
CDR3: CASSWGQGDEQYF

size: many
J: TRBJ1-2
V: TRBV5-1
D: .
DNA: TGCGCCAGCAGCTTGGCTGGGCAGAACTATGGCTACACCTTC
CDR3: CASSLAGQNYGYTF

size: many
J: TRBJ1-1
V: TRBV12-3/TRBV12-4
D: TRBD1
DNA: TGTGCCAGCACTATCCGCCGGGGGACAGGGGGCACTTTCTTT
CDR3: CASTIRRGTGGTFF

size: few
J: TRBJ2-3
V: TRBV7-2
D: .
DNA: TGTGCCAGCAGCTTAAGTGTGAATACGCAGTATTTT
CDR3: CASSLSVNTQYF

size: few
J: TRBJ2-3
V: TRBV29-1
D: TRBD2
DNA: TGCAGCGTTGTCGGCCCTAGCGGCCTCACAGATACGCAGTATTTT
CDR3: CSVVGPSGLTDTQYF